This entry features one TCR beta chain sequence. Antigen unknown. These data originate in a study of shared clonotypes between healthy human individuals. Notes on the study in general: Rarefaction demonstrated incomplete sorted-subset sequencing despite large depth.

Naive CD8 cells lacked CD45RO, underwent positive selection for CCR7 and left out terminally differentiated effector memory CD45RA+ cells. Execution of the assay was at deep level. For sorted subsets, approximately 0.2 ug DNA per replicate equaled around 30,000 T cell genomes. Only in-frame clones appear in the TCRdb table, and some are missing; sequencing was by immunoSEQ multiplex PCR. The table has approximately 2,000,000 clones, roughly 93% seen once. V was pared by 4 bases and J by 7 bases, with 7 bases of the junction left unmatched. The CDR3 contains 15 residues. The germline V gene encodes CDR1 SGDLS and CDR2 YYNGEE.

Sequences were obtained from naive CD8+ T cells from PBMCs. V is TRBV9 and J is TRBJ2-1, with 11 bases aligning to TRBD1. The receptor comes from a man aged 18 to 35 in good health. Some clones in this sample may be carry-over from other donors' samples. In nucleotides, the CDR3 is TGTGCCAGCAGCAACCGGGACAGGGGGAAAAATGAGCAGTTCTTC. This codes for CASSNRDRGKNEQFF. The whole variable domain, remainder taken from reference TRBV9 and TRBJ2-1, is DSGVTQTPKHLITATGQRVTLRCSPRSGDLSVYWYQQSLDQGLQFLIQYYNGEERAKGNILERFSAQQFPDLHSELNLSSLELGDSALYFCASSNRDRGKNEQFFGPGTRLTVL.